This T cell receptor beta chain was captured by sequencing in a study of OX40 agonist ivuxolimab in advanced cancers. Looking at the study overall: Partial responses, seen in three patients, involved one hepatocellular carcinoma and two cutaneous melanomas.

Study-wide points: Clones of CD4+ and CD8+ blood T cells grew by week 6 at doses of 0.1 to 3.0 mg/kg. Clonal expansion in partial responders at 0.1-3.0 mg/kg ranked among the lowest.

Trimming cost V 1 base and J 7 bases, with 7 bases left between them. CDR1 SGHVS and CDR2 FQNEAQ come from the germline V gene. The CDR3 runs to 13 residues. TCRdb's copy holds only in-frame clones and misses some; the assay was immunoSEQ multiplex PCR. Of about 33,000 clones in the sample, approximately 80% were seen once. The timepoints at which blood was sampled were baseline, cycle 4 day 1, and cycle 7 day 1. As to this clone: Its antigen is undetermined.

The rearrangement links TRBV7-8 to TRBJ1-4; D ambiguous. Specimen: CD4+ or CD8+ T cells sorted from blood, collected in a trial of the OX40 agonist ivuxolimab. The TCR originated in an adult with an advanced solid tumor such as melanoma, head and neck, liver or kidney cancer. CDR3 bases: TGTGCCAGCAGCTTAGGGCAAACTGAAAAACTGTTTTTT. Amino acid sequence: CASSLGQTEKLFF.